This T cell receptor beta chain originates from a study of blood T cell repertoires in COVID-19 (dated by TCRdb to 2020 to 2021). In the study overall: The collaborator samples originated in the United States, Italy and Spain and spanned the acute and convalescent phases of COVID-19. The prospective study material was composed of cDNA or gDNA derived from T cells, B-cell-depleted T cells, or PBMCs. The dataset comprised deeply sampled blood TCRbeta repertoires from subjects exposed to, actively infected with, or recovered from COVID-19. The repertoires were released in a freely available public database meant as a resource for research on the immune response to SARS-CoV-2. Samples were obtained from the ongoing ImmuneRACE study (first 160 participants) and from 1,200 or so subjects provided by 6 global collaborators. Nearly every sample came with metadata listing a de-identified subject ID, COVID-19 status, age in years and sex. Where available, HLA class I and class II types were taken from metadata supplied by the sample provider and were not determined by assay-based typing. What the work shows at the level of the full study, not this receptor alone: The quantity of clinical and demographic metadata differed by source and by participant and was supplied without curation.

Collaborating institutions collected whole blood in K2EDTA tubes following their own protocols. For TCRbeta analysis, collaborators shipped samples in one of three forms: frozen whole blood, isolated PBMCs, or DNA extracted from either of those sample types. With respect to this clone: The antigen it recognizes is unknown. Base qualities are not provided; no much larger clone lies one nucleotide away.

Counted from cysteine to phenylalanine, this CDR3 has 11 amino acids. Of the read, only the CDR3 DNA is kept; its 33 bases are in frame from base 1. V loses 6 bases, J loses 5 bases, and the germline ends lie 11 bases apart. CDR1 and CDR2, looked up from the germline V gene (reference sequence), are DFQATT and SNEGSKA. TCRbeta CDR3 regions were amplified from genomic DNA by means of the immunoSEQ Assay, a bias-controlled multiplex PCR. As for how the authors treated the data: The number of nucleated cells in each sample was estimated from the amplification of reference gene primers within the assay. To quantify the absolute abundance of each unique TCRbeta CDR3 rearrangement, sequence reads were collapsed and filtered. For each sample, productive Simpson clonality was calculated as the square root of Simpson's diversity index over productive rearrangements. TCRdb's version of the immuneACCESS table is confined to in-frame rearrangements and falls short of the full clone set. An unresolved V gene accounts for under half of the shortfall where checked; the remainder is of unknown origin. V and J calls and clone size are copied from that table; D and trimming were computed from the DNA. The sample profile shows under 250,000 clones; approximately 80% of them were found once. The ten top clones hold roughly 13% of the sample.

The sequence joins TRBV20-1 to TRBJ2-7; D gene: possibly TRBD2, on 6 matching bases. Sequenced sample: peripheral blood. The TCR originated in a human donor in a cohort sampled during active COVID-19. The DNA sequence is given as TGCAGTGCGTCGGGAGATCACGAGCAGTACTTC. The resulting protein is CSASGDHEQYF.